A selection of T cell receptor beta chains follows, all from one sample in a study of beta chain features in type 1 diabetes. Clones were sequenced by immunoSEQ multiplex PCR, and TCRdb holds only the in-frame ones, with some missing. In the table there are more than 120,000 clones, about 13% of which are singletons. The sample comprised central memory CD4+ T cells from blood. Receptors were obtained from a man aged 18 to 29 with type 1 diabetes. Each CDR3 is given with its conserved first and last residue. A D gene is named only where the DNA matches it firmly. Size tells how often a clone was seen (once, few, many) or the class of an expanded clone, and some rows leave it out.

TRBV7-9	-	TRBJ1-5	-	CASSEQGGQPQHF	TGTGCCAGCAGTGAACAGGGTGGCCAGCCCCAGCATTTT
TRBV2	-	TRBJ2-7	few	CASNWGPAYEQYF	TGTGCCAGCAATTGGGGACCGGCCTACGAGCAGTACTTC
TRBV14	-	TRBJ2-7	many	CASSPTVGVYEQYF	TGTGCCAGCAGCCCCACCGTGGGGGTCTACGAGCAGTACTTC
TRBV4-1	TRBD2	TRBJ2-5	-	CASSQDPTSGLEETQYF	TGCGCCAGCAGCCAAGACCCTACTAGCGGGTTAGAAGAGACCCAGTACTTC
TRBV4-1	-	TRBJ1-5	-	CASSRMAGQPQHF	TGCGCCAGCAGCCGGATGGCGGGTCAGCCCCAGCATTTT
TRBV19	-	TRBJ1-3	few	CASSPLASGNTIYF	TGTGCCAGTAGTCCCCTAGCCTCTGGAAACACCATATATTTT
TRBV28	-	TRBJ2-7	few	CASSLQGPYEQYF	TGTGCCAGCAGTTTACAGGGTCCCTACGAGCAGTACTTC
TRBV29-1	-	TRBJ2-1	few	CSATDRVEACGQFF	TGCAGCGCTACCGACCGCGTTGAGGCCTGCGGGCAGTTCTTC
TRBV29-1	-	TRBJ1-2	-	CSVERDEGYTF	TGCAGCGTTGAACGGGACGAAGGCTACACCTTC
TRBV7-8	TRBD2	TRBJ2-3	few	CASSRRAGTSGGAGTDTQYF	TGTGCCAGCAGCCGCCGGGCCGGGACTAGCGGGGGGGCCGGCACAGATACGCAGTATTTT
TRBV30	-	TRBJ1-3	few	CAWSVKAGNTIYF	TGTGCCTGGAGTGTAAAGGCGGGAAACACCATATATTTT
TRBV7-2	TRBD1	TRBJ1-6	-	CASSTGQLNSPLHF	TGTGCCAGCAGCACGGGACAGCTTAATTCACCCCTCCACTTT
TRBV6-1	-	TRBJ1-2	-	CASTETDYGYTF	TGTGCCAGCACCGAGACAGATTATGGCTACACCTTC
TRBV18	-	TRBJ2-1	-	CASSPGDEQFF	TGTGCCAGCTCACCTGGGGATGAGCAGTTCTTC
TRBV15	-	TRBJ2-4	many	CATSRDRKNIQYF	TGTGCCACCAGCAGAGATAGGAAAAACATTCAGTACTTC
TRBV7-2	-	TRBJ1-5	-	CASSLSYNSNQPQHF	TGTGCCAGCAGCTTGTCCTATAATAGCAATCAGCCCCAGCATTTT